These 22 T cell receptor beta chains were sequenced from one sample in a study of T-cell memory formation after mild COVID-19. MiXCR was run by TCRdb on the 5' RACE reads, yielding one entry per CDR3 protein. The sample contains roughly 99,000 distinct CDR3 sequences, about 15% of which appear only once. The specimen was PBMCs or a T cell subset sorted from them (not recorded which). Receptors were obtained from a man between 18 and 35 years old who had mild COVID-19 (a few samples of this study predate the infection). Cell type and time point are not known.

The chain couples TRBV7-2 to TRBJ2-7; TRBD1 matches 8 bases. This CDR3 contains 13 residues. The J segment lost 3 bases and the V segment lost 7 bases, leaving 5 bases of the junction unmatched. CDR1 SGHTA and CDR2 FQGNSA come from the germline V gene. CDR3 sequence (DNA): TGTGCCAGCAATGGACAGGGCTTCTACGAGCAGTACTTC. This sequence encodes CASNGQGFYEQYF.

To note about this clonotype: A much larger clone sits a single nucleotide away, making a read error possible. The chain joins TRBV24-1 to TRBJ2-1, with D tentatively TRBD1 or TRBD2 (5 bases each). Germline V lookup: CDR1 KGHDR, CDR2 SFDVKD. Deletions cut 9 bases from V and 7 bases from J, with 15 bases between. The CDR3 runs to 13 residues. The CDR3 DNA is TGTGCCACCGGACCCTTTGGGGGAAATGAGCAGTTCTTC. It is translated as CATGPFGGNEQFF.

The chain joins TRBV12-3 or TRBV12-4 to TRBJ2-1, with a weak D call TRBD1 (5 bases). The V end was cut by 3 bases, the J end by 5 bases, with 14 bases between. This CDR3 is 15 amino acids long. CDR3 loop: CASSLRQGPHNEQFF. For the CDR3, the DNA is TGTGCCAGCAGTTTGAGGCAGGGCCCCCACAATGAGCAGTTCTTC.

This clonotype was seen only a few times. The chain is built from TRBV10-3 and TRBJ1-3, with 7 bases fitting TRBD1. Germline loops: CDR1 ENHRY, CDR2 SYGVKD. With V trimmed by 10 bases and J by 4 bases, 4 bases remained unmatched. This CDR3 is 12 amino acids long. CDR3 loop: CATTGAGNTIYF. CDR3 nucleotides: TGTGCCACCACAGGGGCGGGAAACACCATATATTTT.

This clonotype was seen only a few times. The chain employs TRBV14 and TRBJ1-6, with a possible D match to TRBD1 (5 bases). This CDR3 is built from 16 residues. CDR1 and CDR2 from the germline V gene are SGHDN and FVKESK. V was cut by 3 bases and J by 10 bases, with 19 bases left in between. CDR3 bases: TGTGCCAGCAGCCATACCGACAGTTTGGTTAACTCACCCCTCCACTTT. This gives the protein CASSHTDSLVNSPLHF.

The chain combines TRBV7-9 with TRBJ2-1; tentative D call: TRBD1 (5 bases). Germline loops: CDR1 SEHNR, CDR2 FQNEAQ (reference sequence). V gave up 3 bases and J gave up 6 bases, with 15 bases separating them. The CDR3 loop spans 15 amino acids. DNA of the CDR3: TGTGCCAGCAGCTTTATCGCACTCAGGGCCAATGAGCAGTTCTTC. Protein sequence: CASSFIALRANEQFF. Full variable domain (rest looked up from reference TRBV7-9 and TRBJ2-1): DTGVSQNPRHKITKRGQNVTFRCDPISEHNRLYWYRQTLGQGPEFLTYFQNEAQLEKSRLLSDRFSAERPKGSFSTLEIQRTEQGDSAMYLCASSFIALRANEQFFGPGTRLTVL.

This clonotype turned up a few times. The chain's CDR3 is CASSIARTGRTGELFF. In nucleotides, the CDR3 is TGTGCCAGTAGTATAGCCCGGACAGGGAGGACCGGGGAGCTGTTTTTT. This chain uses TRBV19 with TRBJ2-2; 8 bases line up with TRBD1. The germline gives CDR1 LNHDA, CDR2 SQIVND (reference sequence). The length of the CDR3 is 16 residues. Trimming took 1 base from V and 5 from J; bases not matched to a gene: 6.

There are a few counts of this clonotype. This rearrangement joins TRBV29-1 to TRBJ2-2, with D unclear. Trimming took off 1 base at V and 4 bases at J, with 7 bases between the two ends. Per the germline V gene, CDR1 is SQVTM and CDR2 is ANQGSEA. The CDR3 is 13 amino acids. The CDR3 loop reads CSVEALVTGELFF. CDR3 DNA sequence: TGCAGCGTTGAAGCTCTGGTCACCGGGGAGCTGTTTTTT.

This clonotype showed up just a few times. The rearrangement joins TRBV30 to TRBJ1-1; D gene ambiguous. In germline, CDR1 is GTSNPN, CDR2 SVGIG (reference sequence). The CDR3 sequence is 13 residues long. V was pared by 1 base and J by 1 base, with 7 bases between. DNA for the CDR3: TGTGCCTGGAGTGGGTCGGGGAACACTGAAGCTTTCTTT. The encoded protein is CAWSGSGNTEAFF.

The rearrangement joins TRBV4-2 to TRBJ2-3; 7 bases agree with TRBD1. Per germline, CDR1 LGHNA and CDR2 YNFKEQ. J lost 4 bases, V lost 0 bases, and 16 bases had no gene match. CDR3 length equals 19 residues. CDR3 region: CASSQDRSAAGGFSDTQYF. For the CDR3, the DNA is TGTGCCAGCAGCCAAGATCGAAGCGCGGCAGGGGGATTTTCAGATACGCAGTATTTT.

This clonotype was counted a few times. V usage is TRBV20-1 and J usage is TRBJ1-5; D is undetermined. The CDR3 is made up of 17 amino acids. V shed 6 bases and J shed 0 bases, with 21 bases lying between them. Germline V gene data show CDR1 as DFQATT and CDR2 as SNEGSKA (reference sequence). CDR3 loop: CSADGTGPDDSNQPQHF. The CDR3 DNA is TGCAGTGCAGATGGAACGGGTCCGGATGATAGCAATCAGCCCCAGCATTTT.

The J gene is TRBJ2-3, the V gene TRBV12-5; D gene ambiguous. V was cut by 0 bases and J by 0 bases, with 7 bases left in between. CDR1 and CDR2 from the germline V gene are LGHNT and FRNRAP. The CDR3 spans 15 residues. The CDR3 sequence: CASGLVQSSTDTQYF. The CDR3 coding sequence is TGTGCTAGTGGTTTGGTACAGTCTAGCACAGATACGCAGTATTTT.

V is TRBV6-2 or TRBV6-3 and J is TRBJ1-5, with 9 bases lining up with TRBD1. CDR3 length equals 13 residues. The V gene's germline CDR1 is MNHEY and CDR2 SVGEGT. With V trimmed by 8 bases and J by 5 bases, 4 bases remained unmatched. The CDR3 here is CASWTGVDQPQHF. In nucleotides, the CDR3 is TGTGCCAGCTGGACAGGGGTGGATCAGCCCCAGCATTTT.

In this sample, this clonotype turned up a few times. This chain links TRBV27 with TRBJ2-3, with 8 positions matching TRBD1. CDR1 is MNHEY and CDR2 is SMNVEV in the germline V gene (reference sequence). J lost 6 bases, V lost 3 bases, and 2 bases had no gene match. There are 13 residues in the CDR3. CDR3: CASSFRGRDTQYF. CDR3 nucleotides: TGTGCCAGCAGTTTCAGGGGGCGTGATACGCAGTATTTT.

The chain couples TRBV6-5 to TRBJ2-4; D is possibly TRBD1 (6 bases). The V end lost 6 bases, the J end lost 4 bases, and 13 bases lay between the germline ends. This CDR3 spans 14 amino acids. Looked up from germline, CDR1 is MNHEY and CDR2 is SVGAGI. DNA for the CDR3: TGTGCCAGCAGACTTCAGGGGCCGAAAAACATTCAGTACTTC. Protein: CASRLQGPKNIQYF.

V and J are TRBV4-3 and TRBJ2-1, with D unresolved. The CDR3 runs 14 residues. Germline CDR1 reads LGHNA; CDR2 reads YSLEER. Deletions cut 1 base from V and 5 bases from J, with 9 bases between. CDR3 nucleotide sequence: TGCGCCAGCAGCCAAGGTATCCCCAACAATGAGCAGTTCTTC. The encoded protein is CASSQGIPNNEQFF.

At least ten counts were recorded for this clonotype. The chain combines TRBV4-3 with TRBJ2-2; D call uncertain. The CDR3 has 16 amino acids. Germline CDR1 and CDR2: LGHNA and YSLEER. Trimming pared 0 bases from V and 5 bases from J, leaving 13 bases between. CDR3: CASSQDPAGETGELFF. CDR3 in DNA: TGCGCCAGCAGCCAAGATCCGGCAGGAGAAACCGGGGAGCTGTTTTTT.

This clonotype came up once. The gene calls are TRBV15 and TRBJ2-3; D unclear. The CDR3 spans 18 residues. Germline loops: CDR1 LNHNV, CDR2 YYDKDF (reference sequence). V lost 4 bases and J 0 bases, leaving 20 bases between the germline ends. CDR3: CATSTQERPFYSTDTQYF. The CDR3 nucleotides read TGTGCCACCAGCACCCAGGAGAGGCCCTTTTATAGCACAGATACGCAGTATTTT.

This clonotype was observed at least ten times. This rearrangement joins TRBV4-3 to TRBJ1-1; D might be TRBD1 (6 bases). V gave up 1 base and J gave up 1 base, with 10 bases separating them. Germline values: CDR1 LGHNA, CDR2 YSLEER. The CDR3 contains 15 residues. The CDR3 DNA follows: TGCGCCAGCAGCCAAGCTTCGGGACAGAACACTGAAGCTTTCTTT. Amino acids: CASSQASGQNTEAFF.

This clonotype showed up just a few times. The CDR3 DNA reads TGCGCCAGCAGCCATAGACAGGGCCAAACTGAAGCTTTCTTT. Its protein product is CASSHRQGQTEAFF. This chain uses TRBV4-3 with TRBJ1-1, with TRBD1 identical over 7 bases. The junction had 6 bases not matched to a gene; V was cut back by 3 bases and J by 5 bases. This CDR3 is built from 14 residues. Germline assignment: CDR1 LGHNA and CDR2 YSLEER.

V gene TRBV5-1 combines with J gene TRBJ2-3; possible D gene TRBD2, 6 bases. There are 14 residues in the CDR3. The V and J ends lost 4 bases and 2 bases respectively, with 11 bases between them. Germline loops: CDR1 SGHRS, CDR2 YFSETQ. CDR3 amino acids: CASSPGLHTDTQYF. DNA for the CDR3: TGCGCCAGCAGCCCGGGACTCCACACAGATACGCAGTATTTT.

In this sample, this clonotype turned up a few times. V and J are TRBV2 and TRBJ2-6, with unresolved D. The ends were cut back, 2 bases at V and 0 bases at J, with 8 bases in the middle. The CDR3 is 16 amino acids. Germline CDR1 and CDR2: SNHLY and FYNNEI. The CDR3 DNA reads TGTGCCAGCAGTGAACCGCCCAGCTCTGGGGCCAACGTCCTGACTTTC. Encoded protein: CASSEPPSSGANVLTF.